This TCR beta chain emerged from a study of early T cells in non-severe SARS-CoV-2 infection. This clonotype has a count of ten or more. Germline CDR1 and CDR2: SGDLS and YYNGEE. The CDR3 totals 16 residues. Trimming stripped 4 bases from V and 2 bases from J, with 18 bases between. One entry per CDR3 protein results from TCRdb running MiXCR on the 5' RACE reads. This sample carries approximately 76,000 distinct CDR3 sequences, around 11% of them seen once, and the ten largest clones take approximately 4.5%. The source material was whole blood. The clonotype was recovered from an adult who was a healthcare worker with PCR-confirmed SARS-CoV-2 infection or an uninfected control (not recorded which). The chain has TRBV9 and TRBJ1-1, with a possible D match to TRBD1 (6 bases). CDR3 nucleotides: TGTGCCAGCAGCCCTTTCGCTCAGGGGAGCAACACTGAAGCTTTCTTT. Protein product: CASSPFAQGSNTEAFF.